This T cell receptor (beta chain) was documented in a study of siplizumab effects on memory and regulatory T cells. As regards this clone: As yet, its antigen is unknown.

Per the germline V gene, CDR1 is MGHRA and CDR2 is YSYEKL. Trimming removed 4 bases from V and 6 bases from J; junction bases left unmatched: 9. The CDR3 is made up of 16 amino acids. Some 98,000 TCR templates underwent assay in every sample. Repertoires were generated with immunoSEQ multiplex PCR, while TCRdb's copy carries only in-frame clones and drops some. The table lists under 140,000 clones, 80% to 95% of them singletons. Study-level points and caveats: Few alloreactive clones mapped to unstimulated subsets.

The J gene is TRBJ2-7, the V gene TRBV4-1; TRBD2 agrees at 13 bases. The sample was CD4+ T cells sorted from blood. The source is a human donor in good health. CDR3 protein: CASSPLTSGGSAEQYF. The DNA of the CDR3 is TGCGCCAGCAGCCCGTTGACTAGCGGGGGGAGTGCCGAGCAGTACTTC.